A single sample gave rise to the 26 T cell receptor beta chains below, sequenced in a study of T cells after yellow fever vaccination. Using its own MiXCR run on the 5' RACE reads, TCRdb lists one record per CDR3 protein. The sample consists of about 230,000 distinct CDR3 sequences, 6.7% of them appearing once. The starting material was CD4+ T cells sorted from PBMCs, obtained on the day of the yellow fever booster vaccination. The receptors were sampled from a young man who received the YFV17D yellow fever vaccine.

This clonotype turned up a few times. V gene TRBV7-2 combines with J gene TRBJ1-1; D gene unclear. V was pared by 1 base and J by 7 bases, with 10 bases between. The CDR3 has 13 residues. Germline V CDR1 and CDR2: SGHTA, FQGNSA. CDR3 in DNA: TGTGCCAGCAGCTTAGAAGGTAGAAATGAAGCTTTCTTT. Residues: CASSLEGRNEAFF.

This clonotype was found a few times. The CDR3 sequence is CASSWGAGNTGELFF. The CDR3 DNA follows: TGTGCCAGCAGTTGGGGGGCAGGGAACACCGGGGAGCTGTTTTTT. This rearrangement joins TRBV11-2 to TRBJ2-2; D might be TRBD1 or TRBD2, each matching 6 bases. Germline loops: CDR1 SGHAT, CDR2 FQNNGV. V shed 6 bases and J shed 1 base, with 12 bases lying between them. The CDR3 runs 15 residues. Drawing the rest from reference TRBV11-2 and TRBJ2-2, the complete variable domain is EAGVAQSPRYKIIEKRQSVAFWCNPISGHATLYWYQQILGQGPKLLIQFQNNGVVDDSQLPKDRFSAERLKGVDSTLKIQPAKLEDSAVYLCASSWGAGNTGELFFGEGSRLTVL.

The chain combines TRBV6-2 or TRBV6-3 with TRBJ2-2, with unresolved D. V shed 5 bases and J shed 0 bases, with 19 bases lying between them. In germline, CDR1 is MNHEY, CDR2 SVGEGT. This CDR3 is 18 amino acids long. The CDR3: CASSQRRSTRPNTGELFF. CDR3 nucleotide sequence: TGTGCCAGCAGTCAGCGTAGGAGCACAAGACCGAACACCGGGGAGCTGTTTTTT.

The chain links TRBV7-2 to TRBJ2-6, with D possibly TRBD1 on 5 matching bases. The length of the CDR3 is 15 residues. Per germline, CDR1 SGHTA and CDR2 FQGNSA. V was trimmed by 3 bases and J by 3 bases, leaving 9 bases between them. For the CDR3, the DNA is TGTGCCAGCAGCTTGCAGGGTATTGGGGCCAACGTCCTGACTTTC. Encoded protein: CASSLQGIGANVLTF.

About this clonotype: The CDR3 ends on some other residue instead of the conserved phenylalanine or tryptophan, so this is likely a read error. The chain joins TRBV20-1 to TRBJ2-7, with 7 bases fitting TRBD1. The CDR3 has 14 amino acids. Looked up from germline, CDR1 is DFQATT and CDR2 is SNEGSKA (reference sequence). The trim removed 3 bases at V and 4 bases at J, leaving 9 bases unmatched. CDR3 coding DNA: TGCAGTGCTAGCTTACAGGGGAATAGGTACGAGCAGTACCTC. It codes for CSASLQGNRYEQYL.

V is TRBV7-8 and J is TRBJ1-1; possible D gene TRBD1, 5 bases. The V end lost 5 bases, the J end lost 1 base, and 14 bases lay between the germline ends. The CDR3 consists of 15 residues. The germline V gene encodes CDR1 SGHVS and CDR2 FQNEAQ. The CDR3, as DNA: TGTGCCAGCAGCCCATCACAGGCCACGAACACTGAAGCTTTCTTT. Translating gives CASSPSQATNTEAFF.

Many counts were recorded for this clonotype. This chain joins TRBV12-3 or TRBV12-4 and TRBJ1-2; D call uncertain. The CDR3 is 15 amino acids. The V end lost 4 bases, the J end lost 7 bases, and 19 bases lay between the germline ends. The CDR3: CASSSAGKNVGGYTF. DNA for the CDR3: TGTGCCAGCAGTTCAGCCGGGAAAAACGTCGGTGGCTACACCTTC.

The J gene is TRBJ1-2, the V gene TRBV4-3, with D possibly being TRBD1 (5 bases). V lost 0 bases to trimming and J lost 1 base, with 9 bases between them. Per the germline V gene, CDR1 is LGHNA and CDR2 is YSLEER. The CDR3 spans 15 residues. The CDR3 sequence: CASSQDVGRNYGYTF. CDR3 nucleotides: TGCGCCAGCAGCCAAGATGTGGGGCGTAACTATGGCTACACCTTC.

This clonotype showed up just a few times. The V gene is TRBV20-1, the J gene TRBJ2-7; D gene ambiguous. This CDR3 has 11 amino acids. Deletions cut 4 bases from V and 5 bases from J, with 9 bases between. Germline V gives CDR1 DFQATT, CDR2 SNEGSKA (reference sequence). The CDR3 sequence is CSATIRNEQYF. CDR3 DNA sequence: TGCAGTGCTACGATTAGGAACGAGCAGTACTTC.

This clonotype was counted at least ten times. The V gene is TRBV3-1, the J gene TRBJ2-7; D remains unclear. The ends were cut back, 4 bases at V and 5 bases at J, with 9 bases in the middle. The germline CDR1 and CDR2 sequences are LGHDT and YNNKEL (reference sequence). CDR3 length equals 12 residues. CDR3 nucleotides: TGTGCCAGCAGCCGGCTGGGTGACGAGCAGTACTTC. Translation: CASSRLGDEQYF.

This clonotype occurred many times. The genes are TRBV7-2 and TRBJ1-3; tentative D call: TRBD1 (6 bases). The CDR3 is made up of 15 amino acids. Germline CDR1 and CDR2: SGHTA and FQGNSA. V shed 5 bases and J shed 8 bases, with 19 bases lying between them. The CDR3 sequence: CASSQRGQGSDTIYF. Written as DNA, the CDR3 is TGTGCCAGCAGCCAAAGAGGGCAGGGGTCGGACACCATATATTTT. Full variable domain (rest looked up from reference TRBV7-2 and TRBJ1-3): GAGVSQSPSNKVTEKGKDVELRCDPISGHTALYWYRQSLGQGLEFLIYFQGNSAPDKSGLPSDRFSAERTGGSVSTLTIQRTQQEDSAVYLCASSQRGQGSDTIYFGEGSWLTVV.

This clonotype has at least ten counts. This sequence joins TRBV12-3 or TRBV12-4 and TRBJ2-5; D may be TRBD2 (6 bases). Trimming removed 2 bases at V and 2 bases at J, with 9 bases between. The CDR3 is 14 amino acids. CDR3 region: CASSLLAVQETQYF. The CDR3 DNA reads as TGTGCCAGCAGTTTATTAGCGGTTCAAGAGACCCAGTACTTC.

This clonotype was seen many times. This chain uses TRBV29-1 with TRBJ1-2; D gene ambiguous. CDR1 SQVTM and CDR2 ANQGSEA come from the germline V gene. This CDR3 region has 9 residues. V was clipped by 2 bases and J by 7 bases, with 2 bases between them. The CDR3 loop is CSVESGYTF. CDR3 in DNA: TGCAGCGTTGAAAGTGGCTACACCTTC. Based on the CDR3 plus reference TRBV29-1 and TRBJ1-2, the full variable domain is SAVISQKPSRDICQRGTSLTIQCQVDSQVTMMFWYRQQPGQSLTLIATANQGSEATYESGFVIDKFPISRPNLTFSTLTVSNMSPEDSSIYLCSVESGYTFGSGTRLTVV.

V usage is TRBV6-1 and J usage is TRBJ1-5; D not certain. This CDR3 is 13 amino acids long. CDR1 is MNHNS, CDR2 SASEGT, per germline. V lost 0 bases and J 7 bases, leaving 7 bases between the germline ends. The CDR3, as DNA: TGTGCCAGCAGTGAAGCGGAGAGACAGCCCCAGCATTTT. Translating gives CASSEAERQPQHF.

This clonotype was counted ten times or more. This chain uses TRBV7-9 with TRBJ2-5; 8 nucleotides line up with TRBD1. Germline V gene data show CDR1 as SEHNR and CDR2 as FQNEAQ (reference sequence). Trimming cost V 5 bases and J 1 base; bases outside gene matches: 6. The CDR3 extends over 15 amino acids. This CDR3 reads CASSRAGTGQETQYF. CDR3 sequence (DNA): TGTGCCAGCAGCCGTGCCGGGACAGGCCAAGAGACCCAGTACTTC.

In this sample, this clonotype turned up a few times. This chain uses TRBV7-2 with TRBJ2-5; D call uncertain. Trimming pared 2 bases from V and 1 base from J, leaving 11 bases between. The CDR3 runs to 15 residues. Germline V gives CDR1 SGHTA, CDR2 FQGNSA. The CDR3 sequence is CASSLNGLGQETQYF. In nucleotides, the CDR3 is TGTGCCAGCAGCTTAAATGGTTTGGGCCAAGAGACCCAGTACTTC.

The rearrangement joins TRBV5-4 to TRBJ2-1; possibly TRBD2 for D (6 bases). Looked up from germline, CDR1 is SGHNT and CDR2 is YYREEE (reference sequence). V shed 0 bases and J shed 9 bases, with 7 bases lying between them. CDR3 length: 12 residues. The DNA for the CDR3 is TGTGCCAGCAGCTTGGAGGAGGGTGAGCAGTTCTTC. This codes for CASSLEEGEQFF. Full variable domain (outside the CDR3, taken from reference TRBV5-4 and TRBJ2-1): ETGVTQSPTHLIKTRGQQVTLRCSSQSGHNTVSWYQQALGQGPQFIFQYYREEENGRGNFPPRFSGLQFPNYSSELNVNALELDDSALYLCASSLEEGEQFFGPGTRLTVL.

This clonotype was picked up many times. CDR3 residues: CALGVTETQYF. CDR3 nucleotide sequence: TGTGCCCTCGGGGTTACCGAGACCCAGTACTTC. The chain combines TRBV7-9 with TRBJ2-5, with D perhaps matching TRBD2 (5 bases). Trimming shortened V by 11 bases and J by 5 bases, and 12 bases separated the two germline ends. CDR3 size: 11 residues. Germline assignment: CDR1 SEHNR and CDR2 FQNEAQ (reference sequence).

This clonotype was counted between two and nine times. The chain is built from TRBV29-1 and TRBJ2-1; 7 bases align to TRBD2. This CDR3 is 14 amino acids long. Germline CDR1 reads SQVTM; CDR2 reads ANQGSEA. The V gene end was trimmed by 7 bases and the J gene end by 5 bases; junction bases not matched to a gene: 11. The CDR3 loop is CSASGPSGNNEQFF. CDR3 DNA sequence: TGCAGCGCCTCGGGGCCTAGCGGAAACAATGAGCAGTTCTTC.

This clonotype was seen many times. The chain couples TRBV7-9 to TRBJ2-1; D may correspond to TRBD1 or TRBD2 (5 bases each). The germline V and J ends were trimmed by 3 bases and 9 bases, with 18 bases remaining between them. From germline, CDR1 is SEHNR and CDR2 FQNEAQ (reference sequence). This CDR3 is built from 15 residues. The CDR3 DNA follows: TGTGCCAGCAGCTTGGAGGACGGGGCCAGGTTTGAGCAGTTCTTC. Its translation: CASSLEDGARFEQFF. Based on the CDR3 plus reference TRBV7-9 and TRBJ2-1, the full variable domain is DTGVSQNPRHKITKRGQNVTFRCDPISEHNRLYWYRQTLGQGPEFLTYFQNEAQLEKSRLLSDRFSAERPKGSFSTLEIQRTEQGDSAMYLCASSLEDGARFEQFFGPGTRLTVL.

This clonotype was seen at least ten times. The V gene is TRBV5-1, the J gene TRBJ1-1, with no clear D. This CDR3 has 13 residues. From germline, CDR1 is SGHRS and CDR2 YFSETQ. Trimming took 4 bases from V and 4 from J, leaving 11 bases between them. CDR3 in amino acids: CASSTAPGTEAFF. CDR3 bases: TGCGCCAGCAGCACCGCCCCAGGCACTGAAGCTTTCTTT.

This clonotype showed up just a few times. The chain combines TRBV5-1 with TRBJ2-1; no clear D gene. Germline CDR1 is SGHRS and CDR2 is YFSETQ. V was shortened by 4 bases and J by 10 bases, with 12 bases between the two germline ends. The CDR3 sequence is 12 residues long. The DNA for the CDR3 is TGCGCCAGCAGCCTACAGCCGGTCGAGCAGTTCTTC. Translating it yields CASSLQPVEQFF.

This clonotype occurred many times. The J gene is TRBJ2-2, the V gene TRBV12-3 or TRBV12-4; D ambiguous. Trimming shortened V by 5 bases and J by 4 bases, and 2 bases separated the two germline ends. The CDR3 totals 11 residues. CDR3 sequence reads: CASSSTGELFF. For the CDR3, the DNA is TGTGCCAGCAGTAGCACCGGGGAGCTGTTTTTT.

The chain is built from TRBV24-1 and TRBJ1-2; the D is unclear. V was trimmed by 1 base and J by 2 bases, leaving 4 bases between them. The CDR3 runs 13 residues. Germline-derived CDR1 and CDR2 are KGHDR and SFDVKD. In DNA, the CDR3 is TGTGCCACCAGTGATTTTTACAACTATGGCTACACCTTC. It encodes CATSDFYNYGYTF.

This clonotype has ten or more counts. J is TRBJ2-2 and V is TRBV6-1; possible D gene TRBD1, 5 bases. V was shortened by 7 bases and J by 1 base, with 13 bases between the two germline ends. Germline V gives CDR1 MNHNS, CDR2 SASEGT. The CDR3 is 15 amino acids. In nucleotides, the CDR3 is TGTGCCAGCACAGGGTTGTGGCTGAACACCGGGGAGCTGTTTTTT. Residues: CASTGLWLNTGELFF.

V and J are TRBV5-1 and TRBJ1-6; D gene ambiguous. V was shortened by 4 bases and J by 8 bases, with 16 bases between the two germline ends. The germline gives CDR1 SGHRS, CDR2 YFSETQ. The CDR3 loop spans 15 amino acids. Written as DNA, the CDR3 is TGCGCCAGCAGCCTACGGACGCTCGGCGATTCACCCCTCCACTTT. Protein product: CASSLRTLGDSPLHF.